The 26 T cell receptor beta chains reported below all come from one sample, sequenced in a study of CD8+ T cells in alopecia areata. Following RNA extraction, reverse transcription yielded cDNA that acted as the sequencing template. This table comes from immunoSEQ multiplex PCR, and its TCRdb copy is limited to in-frame clones, with some not included. The sample consists of roughly 250,000 clones, 60% of them appearing once. Documented treatment: oral pan-JAK inhibitor, 5-10 mg twice daily. Source: CD4+ T cells sorted from blood, taken at week 52, from a patient treated with tofacitinib. Receptors were obtained from a human donor with alopecia areata.

The chain carries TRBV7-2 and TRBJ2-3, with 8 bases that match TRBD2. The length of the CDR3 is 14 residues. Trimming removed 10 bases from V and 6 bases from J; junction bases left unmatched: 12. Germline V gene lookup returns CDR1 SGHTA and CDR2 FQGNSA. The CDR3 is CATALRGGGDTQYF. CDR3 DNA sequence: TGTGCCACAGCCCTTCGGGGGGGCGGGGATACGCAGTATTTT. The full variable domain, with the rest looked up from reference TRBV7-2 and TRBJ2-3, is GAGVSQSPSNKVTEKGKDVELRCDPISGHTALYWYRQSLGQGLEFLIYFQGNSAPDKSGLPSDRFSAERTGGSVSTLTIQRTQQEDSAVYLCATALRGGGDTQYFGPGTRLTVL.

This clone has just one count. The CDR3 DNA is TGCGCCAGCAGCTTGGAAGGACTAGCGGAGGGCGCAGATACGCAGTATTTT. Its protein product is CASSLEGLAEGADTQYF. The chain joins TRBV5-1 to TRBJ2-3, with TRBD2 identical over 10 bases. Germline V gene data show CDR1 as SGHRS and CDR2 as YFSETQ. The junction had 8 bases not matched to a gene; V was cut back by 0 bases and J by 4 bases. The CDR3 contains 17 residues.

This rearrangement joins TRBV11-2 to TRBJ2-3, with D possibly matching TRBD2 (5 bases). Germline loops: CDR1 SGHAT, CDR2 FQNNGV. V lost 1 base and J 4 bases, leaving 15 bases between the germline ends. The CDR3 runs to 16 residues. For the CDR3, the DNA is TGTGCCAGCAGCTTAGGTTCGTTGGCGGGTGCAGATACGCAGTATTTT. Protein: CASSLGSLAGADTQYF.

The V and J genes are TRBV27 and TRBJ1-5, with 7 nucleotides matching TRBD1. Trimming cost V 5 bases and J 6 bases; bases outside gene matches: 7. The CDR3 loop spans 14 amino acids. CDR1 is MNHEY and CDR2 is SMNVEV in the germline V gene (reference sequence). The CDR3 region has the DNA TGTGCCAGCAGTAGACAGGGTTGGGCTCAGCCCCAGCATTTT. It codes for CASSRQGWAQPQHF.

V usage is TRBV7-6 and J usage is TRBJ1-4; D uncertain. There are 15 residues in the CDR3. Germline loops: CDR1 SGHVS, CDR2 FNYEAQ. V lost 1 base to trimming and J lost 7 bases, with 13 bases between them. The CDR3 region has the DNA TGTGCCAGCAGCTTAGGGCCTTTGCCCGGTGAAAAACTGTTTTTT. Protein: CASSLGPLPGEKLFF.

In this sample, this clone turned up a few times. In DNA, the CDR3 is TGCAGCGTTGCACAGGGGCGGGCTGAAGCTTTCTTT. It is translated as CSVAQGRAEAFF. V usage is TRBV29-1 and J usage is TRBJ1-1; TRBD1 matches 7 bases. Germline V gene lookup returns CDR1 SQVTM and CDR2 ANQGSEA. This CDR3 spans 12 amino acids. Germline trimming cut 4 bases from V and 6 bases from J; bases unmatched to any gene: 5.

V usage is TRBV27 and J usage is TRBJ1-6; D perhaps matches TRBD1 (5 bases). Germline V gives CDR1 MNHEY, CDR2 SMNVEV (reference sequence). The CDR3 has 14 amino acids. Trimming took 6 bases from V and 11 from J, leaving 17 bases between them. CDR3: CASSRTGGEAPLHF. The DNA of the CDR3 is TGTGCCAGCAGCCGAACAGGTGGGGAGGCACCCCTCCACTTT.

The gene calls are TRBV11-2 and TRBJ1-6, with a possible D match to TRBD1 (5 bases). Trimming removed 1 base from V and 9 bases from J, with 16 bases in between. This CDR3 contains 16 residues. In germline, CDR1 is SGHAT, CDR2 FQNNGV. As DNA, the CDR3 is TGTGCCAGCAGCTTAGCAGGGACGGCACCTGGTTCACCCCTCCACTTT. Translation gives CASSLAGTAPGSPLHF.

CDR3 loop: CASSSGPGAYNEQFF. The CDR3 coding sequence is TGCGCCAGCAGCTCCGGACCGGGGGCTTACAATGAGCAGTTCTTC. V usage is TRBV4-3 and J usage is TRBJ2-1; D tentatively reads TRBD1 or TRBD2 (6 bases each). V was clipped by 5 bases and J by 4 bases, with 15 bases between them. Germline V gene lookup returns CDR1 LGHNA and CDR2 YSLEER. The CDR3 contains 15 residues.

There are many counts of this clone. The rearrangement uses TRBV20-1 and TRBJ2-3; the D is unclear. Germline-derived CDR1 and CDR2 are DFQATT and SNEGSKA (reference sequence). The CDR3 is 11 residues long. V lost 8 bases and J 2 bases, leaving 8 bases between the germline ends. The CDR3 coding sequence is TGCAGTTCTGGGCACACAGATACGCAGTATTTT. Residues: CSSGHTDTQYF.

The count of this clone is one. This chain connects TRBV6-1 to TRBJ2-1; 9 bases agree with TRBD2. J lost 7 bases, V lost 4 bases, and 5 bases had no gene match. The germline V gene has CDR1 MNHNS and CDR2 SASEGT. CDR3 size: 14 residues. The CDR3 loop is CASSAAGGRNEQFF. CDR3 DNA sequence: TGTGCCAGCAGTGCGGCGGGGGGGAGGAATGAGCAGTTCTTC.

The V call is TRBV4-3, the J call TRBJ1-1; 7 bases are a match to TRBD1. This CDR3 region has 15 residues. The V segment lost 2 bases and the J segment 7 bases; nucleotides outside the gene matches: 10. Per germline, CDR1 LGHNA and CDR2 YSLEER. The CDR3: CASSQSPRGDSEAFF. The CDR3, as DNA: TGCGCCAGCAGCCAATCTCCGCGGGGGGACAGTGAAGCTTTCTTT.

In this sample, this clone turned up once. The V gene is TRBV10-3, the J gene TRBJ2-2, with 9 bases identical to TRBD1. With V trimmed by 2 bases and J by 7 bases, 2 bases remained unmatched. The CDR3 is 14 amino acids. Germline CDR1 and CDR2: ENHRY and SYGVKD. CDR3 amino acids: CAISEDRGFGELFF. The CDR3 DNA is TGTGCCATCAGTGAGGACAGGGGGTTCGGGGAGCTGTTTTTT.

This clone has more than one count but fewer than ten. The CDR3 loop reads CAWSLERGPYNEQFF. In DNA, the CDR3 is TGTGCCTGGAGCCTCGAGCGGGGCCCTTACAATGAGCAGTTCTTC. The chain has TRBV30 and TRBJ2-1; 7 nucleotides align to TRBD2. Per the germline V gene, CDR1 is GTSNPN and CDR2 is SVGIG (reference sequence). The length of the CDR3 is 15 residues. V shed 3 bases and J 4 bases; nucleotides not matched to a gene: 9.

The chain combines TRBV5-1 with TRBJ2-7; D ambiguous. V lost 1 base and J 3 bases, leaving 8 bases between the germline ends. The CDR3 is 13 residues long. CDR1 SGHRS and CDR2 YFSETQ come from the germline V gene. The CDR3 region is CASSLLGLYEQYF. CDR3 DNA sequence: TGCGCCAGCAGCTTGCTGGGCCTCTACGAGCAGTACTTC.

The J gene is TRBJ2-5, the V gene TRBV5-4, with D tentatively TRBD1 or TRBD2 (5 bases each). The CDR3 covers 15 residues. CDR1 and CDR2 from the germline V gene are SGHNT and YYREEE (reference sequence). V lost 4 bases and J 1 base, leaving 14 bases between the germline ends. The CDR3 DNA reads TGTGCCAGCAGCCCAACCGGGGCCTTCCAAGAGACCCAGTACTTC. Protein product: CASSPTGAFQETQYF. The variable domain in full, completed from reference TRBV5-4 and TRBJ2-5, reads ETGVTQSPTHLIKTRGQQVTLRCSSQSGHNTVSWYQQALGQGPQFIFQYYREEENGRGNFPPRFSGLQFPNYSSELNVNALELDDSALYLCASSPTGAFQETQYFGPGTRLLVL.

This sequence joins TRBV5-4 and TRBJ2-7; possibly TRBD2 for D (5 bases). Trimming pared 0 bases from V and 2 bases from J, leaving 9 bases between. From germline, CDR1 is SGHNT and CDR2 YYREEE (reference sequence). This CDR3 region has 14 residues. CDR3 loop: CASSLVDGTYEQYF. In DNA, the CDR3 is TGTGCCAGCAGCTTGGTCGACGGGACCTACGAGCAGTACTTC.

Written as DNA, the CDR3 is TGCAGCGTTCGGGCAGAGGGGAACACTGAAGCTTTCTTT. Its protein is CSVRAEGNTEAFF. The V gene is TRBV29-1, the J gene TRBJ1-1; D gene ambiguous. The CDR3 totals 13 residues. V was pared by 5 bases and J by 1 base, with 11 bases between. Looked up from germline, CDR1 is SQVTM and CDR2 is ANQGSEA.

The chain joins TRBV7-2 to TRBJ2-3; D is possibly TRBD2 (5 bases). The CDR3 length is 16 residues. Germline V gives CDR1 SGHTA, CDR2 FQGNSA. Trimming removed 5 bases from V and 1 base from J, with 16 bases in between. The CDR3 spells CASSARTLGGTDTQYF. DNA for the CDR3: TGTGCCAGCAGCGCCCGGACTCTCGGGGGCACAGATACGCAGTATTTT.

This chain uses TRBV25-1 with TRBJ2-5; no definite D call. Trimming removed 6 bases at V and 3 bases at J, with 14 bases between. CDR1 and CDR2 from the germline V gene are MGHDK and SYGVNS. This CDR3 has 14 amino acids. CDR3 protein: CASSIPGFEETQYF. For the CDR3, the DNA is TGTGCCAGCAGCATACCGGGCTTCGAAGAGACCCAGTACTTC.

CDR3 in DNA: TGTGCCAGCAGTCAGCCGTTGCGTAATTCACCCCTCCACTTT. Translating gives CASSQPLRNSPLHF. This rearrangement joins TRBV27 to TRBJ1-6; D is uncertain. CDR3 length: 14 residues. The germline V gene encodes CDR1 MNHEY and CDR2 SMNVEV (reference sequence). V shed 5 bases and J shed 6 bases, with 11 bases lying between them.

The rearrangement joins TRBV6-5 to TRBJ2-3; D is ambiguous. The CDR3 runs to 13 residues. Trimming took 8 bases from V and 2 from J, leaving 11 bases between them. CDR1 and CDR2 (germline): MNHEY, SVGAGI. In nucleotides, the CDR3 is TGTGCCAGCGGAGCGACACCCACAGATACGCAGTATTTT. Translation gives CASGATPTDTQYF.

The V gene is TRBV4-3, the J gene TRBJ1-2; 7 positions agree with TRBD1. The germline V gene has CDR1 LGHNA and CDR2 YSLEER. The V and J ends lost 0 bases and 1 base, in that order; junction bases with no gene match: 5. CDR3 length: 16 amino acids. The CDR3 nucleotides read TGCGCCAGCAGCCAAGATCAACAGGGGCGTAACTATGGCTACACCTTC. Translation: CASSQDQQGRNYGYTF.

This chain's CDR3 is CSGGGDGTDTQYF. The CDR3 DNA reads as TGCAGTGGCGGGGGAGACGGCACAGATACGCAGTATTTT. The J gene is TRBJ2-3, the V gene TRBV29-1, with TRBD2 identical over 7 bases. Germline CDR1 SQVTM, CDR2 ANQGSEA. This CDR3 has 13 amino acids.

As concerns this clone: At the DNA level, this CDR3 is encoded by other sequences in the same sample as well. The genes are TRBV29-1 and TRBJ1-2; no clear D. V lost 5 bases to trimming and J lost 6 bases, with 4 bases between them. The germline V gene has CDR1 SQVTM and CDR2 ANQGSEA. The CDR3 is 9 amino acids. CDR3 amino acids: CSVSDGYTF. DNA for the CDR3: TGCAGCGTTTCCGATGGCTACACCTTC.

This clone was detected only a few times. This rearrangement joins TRBV7-2 to TRBJ2-1; tentative D call: TRBD2 (5 bases). Per the germline V gene, CDR1 is SGHTA and CDR2 is FQGNSA. The CDR3 is made up of 12 amino acids. V was cut by 5 bases and J by 6 bases, with 8 bases left in between. This CDR3 is CASSVDSNEQFF. CDR3 bases: TGTGCCAGCAGCGTGGACTCCAATGAGCAGTTCTTC.